Given below is one T cell receptor beta chain in context. The antigen remains unidentified. With V trimmed by 5 bases and J by 5 bases, 6 bases remained unmatched. The CDR3 runs to 15 residues. CDR1 is ENHRY and CDR2 is SYGVKD in the germline V gene. Clones were sequenced by immunoSEQ multiplex PCR, and TCRdb holds only the in-frame ones, with some missing. The sample records 6,400 or so clones, 82% being singletons. This sample was taken from a study of immune cell composition in non-small cell lung cancer. Study-wide context: Most cases were lung adenocarcinoma or squamous cell carcinoma.

The study's findings and limits: Tumour-reactive clones were not shown to match dominant in vivo tumour clones. Tumour-associated clones >0.5% occurred in roughly 30% of adenocarcinomas, roughly four fifths of squamous.

Normal lung sampling was at least 3 cm from the tumour, as distant as possible. Sample: non-adjacent lung tissue. J is TRBJ2-2 and V is TRBV10-3, with 9 bases that match TRBD2. The receptor was isolated from a human donor with non-small cell lung cancer. CDR3 amino acids: CAISQAGGATGELFF. The CDR3 nucleotides read TGTGCCATCAGTCAAGCGGGGGGCGCGACCGGGGAGCTGTTTTTT.